This is a list of T cell receptor beta chains from one sample in a study of T cells in Graves' hyperthyroidism and ophthalmopathy. Via MiXCR, TCRdb re-called the multiplex PCR reads, giving one row per CDR3 protein. Here the sample spans some 300,000 distinct CDR3 sequences, around 17% being singletons. Specimen: blood. The receptors stem from a man aged 25-45 years with Graves' hyperthyroidism. CDR3s include the opening cysteine and the closing phenylalanine or tryptophan. Fields, in order: J gene, V gene, D gene, clone size, CDR3 DNA, CDR3 protein. A D gene is named only where the DNA matches it firmly. A row's size may be missing; if present it is once, few, many or a size class.

>TRBJ1-2|TRBV27|.|many
TGTGCCAGCAGTTCGGGCCACCCGAGCGGCTACACCTTC
CASSSGHPSGYTF
>TRBJ1-2|TRBV2|.|.
TGTGCCAGCAGTGGGGGCAGGGACTATGGCTACACCTTC
CASSGGRDYGYTF
>TRBJ2-7|TRBV20-1|TRBD1|few
TGCAGTGCTAGAGATCACCGCAGGGGGTCGGTTTACGAGCAGTACTTC
CSARDHRRGSVYEQYF
>TRBJ1-1|TRBV12-3/TRBV12-4|TRBD1|many
TGTGCCAGCAGTTCGGACAGGGGGCCTTCTCCTGAAGCTTTCTTT
CASSSDRGPSPEAFF
>TRBJ1-1|TRBV20-1|.|many
TGCAGTGCCCCTAGACAGAACACTGAAGCTTTCTTT
CSAPRQNTEAFF
>TRBJ1-5|TRBV4-2|TRBD1|.
TGTGCCAGCAGCCACGGACAGGGGATTCAGCCCCAGCATTTT
CASSHGQGIQPQHF
>TRBJ1-3|TRBV5-5|.|few
TGTGCCAGCAGCTTGGTCCGCACTGGAAACACCATATATTTT
CASSLVRTGNTIYF
>TRBJ2-1|TRBV20-1|TRBD1|few
TGCAGTGCTGTCACAGGGGGCAGCGGCAATGAGCAGTTCTTC
CSAVTGGSGNEQFF
>TRBJ2-3|TRBV20-1|.|many
TGCAGTGCTAGAGGTCAGGCACCAGATACGCAGTATTTT
CSARGQAPDTQYF
>TRBJ1-2|TRBV29-1|.|.
TGCAGCGTTGAAGATCCTCAAGCCCACGGCGATGGCTACACCTTC
CSVEDPQAHGDGYTF
>TRBJ2-5|TRBV6-1|TRBD1|.
TGTGCCAGCTGGACAGGGGAAGAGACCCAGTACTTC
CASWTGEETQYF
>TRBJ2-7|TRBV6-1|.|few
TGTGCCAGCAGTGAAACGGCTGTGAGGCCCTACGAGCAGTACTTC
CASSETAVRPYEQYF
>TRBJ2-5|TRBV4-1|.|.
TGCGCCAGCAGCCTTTACGACTGGGAGACCCAGTACTTC
CASSLYDWETQYF
>TRBJ1-1|TRBV29-1|TRBD1|.
TGCAGCGTAGTCTTGGCAGGGGGCGTCGCTGAAGCTTTCTTT
CSVVLAGGVAEAFF
>TRBJ2-3|TRBV29-1|.|many
TGCAGCTACAGATACACAGATACGCAGTATTTT
CSYRYTDTQYF
>TRBJ2-7|TRBV29-1|TRBD2|many
TGCAGCGTTGTATGGATGGGGGAGGGCCTATACGACGAGCAGTACTTC
CSVVWMGEGLYDEQYF
>TRBJ2-7|TRBV5-1|TRBD1|.
TGCGCCAGCAGCTTGGAGGGACAGGGCTTAGGCGAGCAGTACTTC
CASSLEGQGLGEQYF
>TRBJ2-1|TRBV10-3|TRBD1|few
TGTGCCATCAGTGACCCGAGGACAGGGGGAGGGAATGAGCAGTTCTTC
CAISDPRTGGGNEQFF
>TRBJ2-7|TRBV20-1|TRBD1|many
TGCAGTTTCGACAGGGGCCTAAGCTCCTACGAGCAGTACTTC
CSFDRGLSSYEQYF
>TRBJ2-2|TRBV30|.|many
TGTGCCTGCCCAGAAATTCCGAACACCGGGGAGCTGTTTTTT
CACPEIPNTGELFF